These 14 T cell receptor beta chains originate from one sample sequenced in a study of cytomegalovirus exposure and HLA in healthy donors. In the PCR, 60 Vbeta and 13 Jbeta primers were used. Repertoires were generated with immunoSEQ multiplex PCR, while TCRdb's copy carries only in-frame clones and drops some. The sample includes under 140,000 clones, 65% to 85% of them seen just once. Source material: PBMCs. These receptors all come from a young man in good health and CMV-seropositive.

The chain is built from TRBV7-9 and TRBJ2-7; D gene unclear. The germline V gene has CDR1 SEHNR and CDR2 FQNEAQ (reference sequence). V shed 1 base and J shed 1 base, with 8 bases lying between them. The CDR3 sequence is 14 residues long. CDR3 region: CASSLDPESYEQYF. The CDR3 DNA sequence: TGTGCCAGCAGCTTAGACCCGGAGTCCTACGAGCAGTACTTC. Full variable domain (rest looked up from reference TRBV7-9 and TRBJ2-7): DTGVSQNPRHKITKRGQNVTFRCDPISEHNRLYWYRQTLGQGPEFLTYFQNEAQLEKSRLLSDRFSAERPKGSFSTLEIQRTEQGDSAMYLCASSLDPESYEQYFGPGTRLTVT.

The V call is TRBV5-1, the J call TRBJ2-7; maybe TRBD1 (6 bases). The germline V and J ends were trimmed by 2 bases and 4 bases, with 10 bases remaining between them. The CDR3 length is 13 residues. Germline-derived CDR1 and CDR2 are SGHRS and YFSETQ. The CDR3 DNA follows: TGCGCCAGCAGCTTAGGACAGTTTTACGAGCAGTACTTC. Translation gives CASSLGQFYEQYF.

The chain couples TRBV30 to TRBJ1-2, with TRBD1 as a possible D gene (6 bases). The germline gives CDR1 GTSNPN, CDR2 SVGIG (reference sequence). The germline V and J ends were trimmed by 1 base and 6 bases, with 15 bases remaining between them. CDR3 length: 14 amino acids. The CDR3 DNA reads TGTGCCTGGAGTGGGACGGGAGGGGGGGATGGCTACACCTTC. Translation: CAWSGTGGGDGYTF.

This chain links TRBV7-7 with TRBJ2-1; 8 bases fit TRBD2. V gave up 3 bases and J gave up 2 bases; unmatched junction bases: 3. The CDR3 totals 15 residues. In germline, CDR1 is SSHAT, CDR2 FNYEAQ (reference sequence). The CDR3 DNA reads TGTGCCAGCAGCTTGGGCGGGGGGCCCTACAATGAGCAGTTCTTC. This translates into CASSLGGGPYNEQFF.

This chain joins TRBV9 and TRBJ2-2; D is undetermined. The ends were cut back, 1 base at V and 4 bases at J, with 5 bases in the middle. Germline V gene data show CDR1 as SGDLS and CDR2 as YYNGEE. The CDR3 extends over 13 amino acids. In DNA, the CDR3 is TGTGCCAGCAGCGTAACAGTCACCGGGGAGCTGTTTTTT. It encodes CASSVTVTGELFF.

This clone was counted between two and nine times. This chain uses TRBV6-6 with TRBJ2-7, with TRBD1 matching over 12 bases. Trimming at V came to 2 bases and at J to 6 bases, leaving 2 bases not matched to a gene. CDR1 is MNHNY and CDR2 is SVGAGI in the germline V gene (reference sequence). CDR3 size: 14 residues. CDR3 loop: CASSYGTGGAEQYF. The CDR3 bases are TGTGCCAGCAGTTACGGGACAGGGGGCGCCGAGCAGTACTTC.

The J gene is TRBJ1-2, the V gene TRBV7-9; D might be TRBD1 (5 bases). This CDR3 region has 13 residues. Germline CDR1 SEHNR, CDR2 FQNEAQ (reference sequence). V lost 5 bases, J lost 4 bases, and 11 bases lay in between. CDR3 sequence reads: CASSPTVIYGYTF. CDR3 nucleotide sequence: TGTGCCAGCAGCCCGACAGTTATCTATGGCTACACCTTC.

CDR3 sequence (DNA): TGCGCCAGCAGCTTAACCGGGACACCTGGAAACACCATATATTTT. Residues: CASSLTGTPGNTIYF. This chain joins TRBV5-1 and TRBJ1-3; possible D gene TRBD1, 6 bases. The germline V and J ends were trimmed by 2 bases and 2 bases, with 11 bases remaining between them. Germline V gene lookup returns CDR1 SGHRS and CDR2 YFSETQ. The CDR3 covers 15 residues.

The J gene is TRBJ2-3, the V gene TRBV25-1, with 10 bases identical to TRBD1. The V gene end was trimmed by 2 bases and the J gene end by 0 bases; junction bases not matched to a gene: 2. Per the germline V gene, CDR1 is MGHDK and CDR2 is SYGVNS. The CDR3 covers 16 residues. CDR3 sequence: CASSEPGQGSTDTQYF. Written as DNA, the CDR3 is TGTGCCAGCAGTGAACCGGGACAGGGGAGCACAGATACGCAGTATTTT.

This chain links TRBV28 with TRBJ1-4; 7 positions agree with TRBD1. Germline loops: CDR1 MDHEN, CDR2 SYDVKM. Germline trimming cut 5 bases from V and 4 bases from J; bases unmatched to any gene: 4. The CDR3 covers 14 residues. The CDR3 DNA is TGTGCCAGCAGTCCGACAGGGTTTAATGAAAAACTGTTTTTT. Translated: CASSPTGFNEKLFF.

This chain uses TRBV7-6 with TRBJ2-2, with TRBD2 identical over 8 bases. V gave up 7 bases and J gave up 5 bases; unmatched junction bases: 9. The CDR3 sequence is 15 residues long. CDR1 SGHVS and CDR2 FNYEAQ come from the germline V gene. The CDR3 DNA is TGTGCCAGCACCCTGACTAGCGCGGGGACCGGGGAGCTGTTTTTT. It yields the protein CASTLTSAGTGELFF. The variable domain in full, with the rest retrieved from reference TRBV7-6 and TRBJ2-2, is GAGVSQSPRYKVTKRGQDVALRCDPISGHVSLYWYRQALGQGPEFLTYFNYEAQQDKSGLPNDRFSAERPEGSISTLTIQRTEQRDSAMYRCASTLTSAGTGELFFGEGSRLTVL.

The chain couples TRBV12-5 to TRBJ2-7, with D maybe TRBD2 (7 bases). This CDR3 region has 14 residues. V gave up 10 bases and J gave up 0 bases, with 16 bases separating them. Germline V gene data show CDR1 as LGHNT and CDR2 as FRNRAP. The CDR3 coding sequence is TGTGCTACCTCACGGGGGGCGAGCTCCTACGAGCAGTACTTC. The encoded protein is CATSRGASSYEQYF.

This clone was seen a single time. This chain connects TRBV5-4 to TRBJ2-1; D might be TRBD1 (6 bases). The CDR3 spans 15 residues. Germline loops: CDR1 SGHNT, CDR2 YYREEE (reference sequence). V lost 2 bases, J lost 10 bases, and 19 bases lay in between. The CDR3 DNA is TGTGCCAGCAGCTTCGAGGGGGAAACAGGGATCGAGCAGTTCTTC. Its protein is CASSFEGETGIEQFF.

With regard to this clone: Other DNA sequences of this sample code for an identical CDR3. The gene calls are TRBV19 and TRBJ1-1, with D perhaps TRBD1 (5 bases). The CDR3 spans 16 residues. Per the germline V gene, CDR1 is LNHDA and CDR2 is SQIVND (reference sequence). Deletions cut 5 bases from V and 1 base from J, with 17 bases between. CDR3 loop: CASSPGAGSTNTEAFF. As DNA, the CDR3 is TGTGCCAGTAGTCCAGGTGCAGGGTCAACGAACACTGAAGCTTTCTTT. Drawing the rest from reference TRBV19 and TRBJ1-1, the complete variable domain is DGGITQSPKYLFRKEGQNVTLSCEQNLNHDAMYWYRQDPGQGLRLIYYSQIVNDFQKGDIAEGYSVSREKKESFPLTVTSAQKNPTAFYLCASSPGAGSTNTEAFFGQGTRLTVV.